The 3 T cell receptor beta chains below come from one sample, sequenced in a study of control samples from healthy donors and cancer patients. Data came from immunoSEQ multiplex PCR; TCRdb stores just in-frame clones and leaves some out. The sample includes around 78,000 clones, roughly 93% seen only once; the top ten take around 4.9%. Specimen: blood. These TCRs come from a woman aged 18-29 years in good health.

The rearrangement joins TRBV19 to TRBJ2-2; D is ambiguous. This CDR3 has 17 amino acids. Germline V gene lookup returns CDR1 LNHDA and CDR2 SQIVND (reference sequence). Trimming removed 5 bases from V and 0 bases from J, with 16 bases in between. The CDR3 protein is CASSLGILGPNTGELFF. DNA for the CDR3: TGTGCCAGTAGTTTGGGTATATTGGGCCCGAACACCGGGGAGCTGTTTTTT.

V is TRBV27 and J is TRBJ1-4; possibly TRBD1 for D (6 bases). There are 15 residues in the CDR3. Trimming pared 8 bases from V and 3 bases from J, leaving 16 bases between. CDR1 is MNHEY, CDR2 SMNVEV, per germline (reference sequence). CDR3 DNA sequence: TGTGCCAGCGGGCCGGGGGCGATAGCTAATGAAAAACTGTTTTTT. It yields the protein CASGPGAIANEKLFF.

This chain uses TRBV6-1 with TRBJ2-7; D ambiguous. The CDR3 has 16 residues. V was pared by 4 bases and J by 0 bases, with 16 bases between. Looked up from germline, CDR1 is MNHNS and CDR2 is SASEGT. The CDR3 bases are TGTGCCAGCAGTGTGGCAATGTTGATGAGCTCCTACGAGCAGTACTTC. It translates to CASSVAMLMSSYEQYF.